This TCR beta chain stems from a study of radiation and T cells in renal cell carcinoma. Regarding the study as a whole: In blood, top tumor clones expanded by 2 weeks, shrinking by 4.

Some clones are missing from TCRdb's copy, which holds only in-frame ones; the method was immunoSEQ multiplex PCR. The sample lists some 100,000 clones, over 75% occurring once. This CDR3 region has 15 residues. V shed 3 bases, J shed 1 base, and the junction held 5 bases outside the gene matches. CDR1 and CDR2 from the germline V gene are SGHVS and FQNEAQ. Remarks on this clone: Its matching antigen is unknown.

Time point reported: baseline pretreatment blood. The treatment: 15 Gy SBRT to primary tumor, nephrectomy 4 weeks later. Radiation-treated patients gave blood at baseline, week 2 and week 4. The gene calls are TRBV7-8 and TRBJ2-5, with 7 bases that match TRBD1. The sequence came from a man in his sixties with renal cell carcinoma. The specimen was blood, collected from a patient whose treatment included radiotherapy and nephrectomy. Here the CDR3 DNA reads TGTGCCAGCAGCTTTAGACAGGGAGTCCAAGAGACCCAGTACTTC. It yields the protein CASSFRQGVQETQYF. Using reference TRBV7-8 and TRBJ2-5 for the parts outside the CDR3, the full variable domain is GAGVSQSPRYKVAKRGQDVALRCDPISGHVSLFWYQQALGQGPEFLTYFQNEAQLDKSGLPSDRFFAERPEGSVSTLKIQRTQQEDSAVYLCASSFRQGVQETQYFGPGTRLLVL.